One T cell receptor beta chain is described in this entry. The germline V gene has CDR1 LNHDA and CDR2 SQIVND (reference sequence). The CDR3 has 13 residues. V lost 6 bases and J lost 7, with 12 bases in between. This entry is derived from a study of T cells in Graves' hyperthyroidism and ophthalmopathy. TCR beta CDR3 region amplification was performed from RNA transcripts. A set of HTBI primers served as the primers for a first-round RT-PCR of the TCR CDR3. MiXCR, run by TCRdb on the multiplex PCR reads, gives a single entry per CDR3 protein. The data hold 350,000 or so distinct CDR3 sequences, with about 21% observed a single time. Diagnosis of hyperthyroidism was new in patients aged 18 to 65, and its duration was under 2 months.

V and J are TRBV19 and TRBJ1-4; TRBD1 is a possible D gene (5 bases). The sample comprised blood. This sequence originates from a woman aged 45 to 65 with Graves' hyperthyroidism. This CDR3 reads CASSIGTGEKLFF. The DNA for the CDR3 is TGTGCCAGTAGCATCGGGACGGGTGAAAAACTGTTTTTT.